These 17 T cell receptor beta chains originate from one sample sequenced in a study of T cell responses to AZD1222 COVID-19 vaccine. The table came from immunoSEQ multiplex PCR; TCRdb's copy has only in-frame clones and leaves some out. Of 90,000 to 140,000 clones listed, about 80% were seen once; the top ten hold around 5%. Material: peripheral blood, obtained on day 0 of AZD1222 vaccination. Receptors were obtained from an adult in good health.

The chain uses TRBV6-2 or TRBV6-3 and TRBJ2-5; D perhaps matches TRBD1 (6 bases). The ends were cut back, 2 bases at V and 0 bases at J, with 16 bases in the middle. This CDR3 spans 17 amino acids. Germline loops: CDR1 MNHEY, CDR2 SVGEGT. This CDR3 is CASSYISGTRYQETQYF. The CDR3 DNA reads as TGTGCCAGCAGTTACATTTCCGGGACACGGTACCAAGAGACCCAGTACTTC.

This clone has just a few counts. The chain is built from TRBV11-1 and TRBJ2-7; 7 bases are a match to TRBD2. The junction had 7 bases not matched to a gene; V was cut back by 5 bases and J by 3 bases. This CDR3 is 14 amino acids long. Germline V gene lookup returns CDR1 SGHAT and CDR2 FQDESV (reference sequence). Here the CDR3 reads CASSTGGGDYEQYF. The CDR3 bases are TGTGCCAGCAGCACCGGGGGAGGGGACTACGAGCAGTACTTC. The full variable domain, completed using reference TRBV11-1 and TRBJ2-7, is EAEVAQSPRYKITEKSQAVAFWCDPISGHATLYWYRQILGQGPELLVQFQDESVVDDSQLPKDRFSAERLKGVDSTLKIQPAELGDSAMYLCASSTGGGDYEQYFGPGTRLTVT.

The genes are TRBV18 and TRBJ1-2, with D unclear. The germline V gene has CDR1 KGHSH and CDR2 LQKENI. Trimming took off 3 bases at V and 0 bases at J, with 11 bases between the two ends. CDR3 length equals 15 residues. CDR3 in amino acids: CASSPRSGPNYGYTF. Here the CDR3 DNA reads TGTGCCAGCTCACCTCGGTCCGGGCCTAACTATGGCTACACCTTC.

Here the CDR3 reads CASSQRGGRVYEQYF. The DNA of the CDR3 is TGTGCCAGCAGTCAGCGGGGGGGCCGGGTCTACGAGCAGTACTTC. J is TRBJ2-7 and V is TRBV7-2, with 10 nucleotides matching TRBD2. The CDR3 sequence is 15 residues long. CDR1 and CDR2 (germline): SGHTA, FQGNSA. Losses at the gene ends were 6 bases for V and 3 bases for J; bases not matched to a gene: 8.

The chain couples TRBV29-1 to TRBJ2-6; no firm D call. The CDR3 is made up of 16 amino acids. V was shortened by 3 bases and J by 2 bases, with 14 bases between the two germline ends. CDR1 is SQVTM, CDR2 ANQGSEA, per germline. The CDR3 DNA follows: TGCAGCGTTGACTCAGACGGTGTGGCTGGGGCCAACGTCCTGACTTTC. Translation gives CSVDSDGVAGANVLTF.

This rearrangement joins TRBV4-2 to TRBJ1-2, with D perhaps TRBD1 (5 bases). The ends were cut back, 0 bases at V and 6 bases at J, with 14 bases in the middle. The CDR3 has 15 residues. Germline CDR1 and CDR2: LGHNA and YNFKEQ. The CDR3 nucleotides read TGTGCCAGCAGCCAAGATTGGCAGGGTCGGGATGGCTACACCTTC. This encodes CASSQDWQGRDGYTF.

The V call is TRBV18, the J call TRBJ2-7; 9 nucleotides line up with TRBD1. V shed 2 bases, J shed 4 bases, and the junction held 6 bases outside the gene matches. The CDR3 has 15 residues. Germline values: CDR1 KGHSH, CDR2 LQKENI. DNA for the CDR3: TGTGCCAGCTCACCAATTCCGGGACAGGGATACGAGCAGTACTTC. It is translated as CASSPIPGQGYEQYF.

Of note for this clone: The sample has other DNA sequences that encode this CDR3 too. The V call is TRBV24-1, the J call TRBJ2-5, with 7 bases aligning to TRBD2. V gave up 4 bases and J gave up 5 bases; unmatched junction bases: 9. There are 15 residues in the CDR3. Germline V CDR1 and CDR2: KGHDR, SFDVKD. The CDR3 reads CATSDPRLAGETQYF. CDR3 coding DNA: TGTGCCACCAGTGACCCTAGACTAGCCGGGGAGACCCAGTACTTC.

The chain is built from TRBV5-1 and TRBJ2-3; TRBD2 agrees at 10 bases. CDR3 length: 16 amino acids. V lost 4 bases to trimming and J lost 0 bases; unmatched junction nucleotides: 5. Germline-derived CDR1 and CDR2 are SGHRS and YFSETQ. The CDR3 DNA sequence: TGCGCCAGCAGCCCGGGACTAGCGTTGAGCACAGATACGCAGTATTTT. Amino acids: CASSPGLALSTDTQYF.

The chain has TRBV6-5 and TRBJ1-3; perhaps TRBD1 as D (5 bases). Germline loops: CDR1 MNHEY, CDR2 SVGAGI. V lost 5 bases and J lost 9, with 17 bases in between. The CDR3 is 14 amino acids. CDR3 loop: CASSTPGGDATIYF. The CDR3 DNA is TGTGCCAGCAGTACACCTGGGGGGGATGCCACCATATATTTT.

The J gene is TRBJ2-5, the V gene TRBV9; 12 bases are shared with TRBD2. The germline CDR1 and CDR2 sequences are SGDLS and YYNGEE. The J segment lost 2 bases and the V segment lost 0 bases, leaving 5 bases of the junction unmatched. The CDR3 totals 17 residues. The CDR3 DNA reads as TGTGCCAGCAGCGTAGCGACTAGCGGGGGTATACAAGAGACCCAGTACTTC. Protein: CASSVATSGGIQETQYF.

This clone has just a few counts. CDR3 coding DNA: TGTGCCTGCACCCAGGAGCTAGCCCCTGTCTATGGCTACACCTTC. Its translation: CACTQELAPVYGYTF. The chain recombines TRBV30 with TRBJ1-2; D is uncertain. The V gene's germline CDR1 is GTSNPN and CDR2 SVGIG (reference sequence). There are 15 residues in the CDR3. V was shortened by 6 bases and J by 4 bases, with 21 bases between the two germline ends.

The chain couples TRBV6-1 to TRBJ1-1, with 8 bases that match TRBD1. The CDR3 extends over 16 amino acids. With V trimmed by 3 bases and J by 0 bases, 6 bases remained unmatched. The germline CDR1 and CDR2 sequences are MNHNS and SASEGT. CDR3 sequence reads: CASSDGQGIVNTEAFF. The CDR3 DNA is TGTGCCAGCAGTGATGGACAGGGTATAGTGAACACTGAAGCTTTCTTT.

The genes are TRBV5-5 and TRBJ1-2, with D tentatively TRBD1 (5 bases). This CDR3 is built from 15 residues. Trimming took 0 bases from V and 5 from J, leaving 14 bases between them. Germline CDR1 SGHKS, CDR2 YYEKEE (reference sequence). CDR3 sequence: CASSLDAGLAYGYTF. The CDR3 region has the DNA TGTGCCAGCAGCTTGGACGCAGGGCTTGCGTATGGCTACACCTTC. Combining the CDR3 with reference TRBV5-5 and TRBJ1-2 gives the whole variable domain DAGVTQSPTHLIKTRGQQVTLRCSPISGHKSVSWYQQVLGQGPQFIFQYYEKEERGRGNFPDRFSARQFPNYSSELNVNALLLGDSALYLCASSLDAGLAYGYTFGSGTRLTVV.

The chain recombines TRBV7-3 with TRBJ2-7; TRBD2 matches 7 bases. The CDR3 loop spans 13 amino acids. Germline CDR1 reads SGHTA; CDR2 reads FQGTGA. With 2 bases clipped from V and 6 bases from J, the junction kept 4 bases outside the gene matches. The DNA of the CDR3 is TGTGCCAGCAGCTTATCAGCGGGGTTCGAGCAGTACTTC. This sequence encodes CASSLSAGFEQYF. Full variable domain (remainder filled in from reference TRBV7-3 and TRBJ2-7): GAGVSQTPSNKVTEKGKYVELRCDPISGHTALYWYRQSLGQGPEFLIYFQGTGAADDSGLPNDRFFAVRPEGSVSTLKIQRTERGDSAVYLCASSLSAGFEQYFGPGTRLTVT.

This chain connects TRBV24-1 to TRBJ2-1; 8 bases line up with TRBD2. This CDR3 is 14 amino acids long. The V gene end was trimmed by 4 bases and the J gene end by 8 bases; junction bases not matched to a gene: 6. CDR1 is KGHDR, CDR2 SFDVKD, per germline. The DNA for the CDR3 is TGTGCCACCAGTGACCCTTTTAGCGGGGATGAGCAGTTCTTC. It encodes CATSDPFSGDEQFF.

This clone has just one count. J is TRBJ1-2 and V is TRBV4-3; 9 nucleotides agree with TRBD1. V lost 3 bases, J lost 4 bases, and 0 bases stayed unmatched. The CDR3 runs 13 residues. Germline CDR1 LGHNA, CDR2 YSLEER. The CDR3 region is CASSQGQGYGYTF. CDR3 DNA: TGCGCCAGCAGCCAGGGACAGGGCTATGGCTACACCTTC.